This T cell receptor beta chain was retrieved from a study of a mutant IDH1 vaccine in newly diagnosed glioma. Profiled with immunoSEQ multiplex PCR; TCRdb holds only in-frame clones, not every one. Of over 30,000 clones listed, around 83% are singletons. Germline CDR1 reads DFQATT; CDR2 reads SNEGSKA (reference sequence). The CDR3 runs 11 residues. V gave up 2 bases and J gave up 3 bases, with 3 bases separating them. Described time point: baseline, week 1 (first vaccination visit). This sample's treatment: pre-vaccination baseline after standard-of-care therapy. This receptor was obtained from a middle-aged man with glioma. Some clones in this sample may be carry-over from other donors' samples. The starting material was peripheral blood mononuclear cells (PBMCs), obtained from a glioma patient treated with radiotherapy, temozolomide or both. The gene calls are TRBV20-1 and TRBJ2-3, with D uncertain. Here the CDR3 DNA reads TGCAGTGCTAGACCTACAGATACGCAGTATTTT. This translates into CSARPTDTQYF.